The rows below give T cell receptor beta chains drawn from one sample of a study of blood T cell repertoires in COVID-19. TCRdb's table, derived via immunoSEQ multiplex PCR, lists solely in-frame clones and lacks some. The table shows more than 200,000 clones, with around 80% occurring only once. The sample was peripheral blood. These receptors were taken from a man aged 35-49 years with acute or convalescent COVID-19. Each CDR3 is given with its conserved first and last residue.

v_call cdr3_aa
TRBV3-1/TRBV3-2 CASSQDSVPTDTQYF
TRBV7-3 CASSASPTGEQFF
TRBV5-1 CASSRDSFLYF
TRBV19 CASSPARDYGYTF
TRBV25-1 CASSEGALYGYTF
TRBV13 CASSLGGSWGSHEQFF
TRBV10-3 CAISEPDSSSEAFF
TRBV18 CASSPLKFVRGQNNSPLHF
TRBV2 CAIVRGGNTIYF
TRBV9 CASSHRENEQFF
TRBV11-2 CASSRTGAYGYTF
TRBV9 CASSPKSTSTDTQYF
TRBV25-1 CASSDEAGNTEAFF
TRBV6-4 CASSETGMDIQYF
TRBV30 CACEGRGTSYEQYF
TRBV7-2 CASSFTGTGGTEAFF
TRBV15 CATLKGAGRGYGYTF
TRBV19 CASSIQGAGANVLTF
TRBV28 CATKPDRVRAVDSPLHF
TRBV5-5 CASGETDYNEQFF
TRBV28 CASSPVAGGYEQYF
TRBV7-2 CASSHRTLAGYNEQFF